Shown below are 22 T cell receptor beta chains from a single sample sequenced in a study of T cell responses to AZD1222 COVID-19 vaccine. Assay used: immunoSEQ multiplex PCR; TCRdb lists only in-frame clones, some missing. The profile shows tens of thousands of clones, around 90% of them singletons. The sequencing here drew on peripheral blood, taken on day 0 of MenACWY control vaccination. The receptors come from an adult in good health.

This chain joins TRBV2 and TRBJ2-1; either TRBD1 or TRBD2 may supply D (5 bases each). Germline CDR1 SNHLY, CDR2 FYNNEI. The CDR3 length is 12 residues. The V end lost 5 bases, the J end lost 10 bases, and 12 bases lay between the germline ends. The CDR3 region is CASSQRGREQFF. The CDR3 nucleotides read TGTGCCAGCAGTCAACGGGGCAGAGAGCAGTTCTTC.

The chain is built from TRBV5-1 and TRBJ1-5; D remains ambiguous. Trimming shortened V by 0 bases and J by 8 bases, and 12 bases separated the two germline ends. CDR3 length: 14 amino acids. Germline V gives CDR1 SGHRS, CDR2 YFSETQ. In nucleotides, the CDR3 is TGCGCCAGCAGCTTGGGAGATTACGGTAAGCCCCAGCATTTT. It is translated as CASSLGDYGKPQHF.

J is TRBJ1-2 and V is TRBV27; 7 bases map to TRBD1. The length of the CDR3 is 14 residues. Germline CDR1 is MNHEY and CDR2 is SMNVEV (reference sequence). The trim removed 6 bases at V and 5 bases at J, leaving 9 bases unmatched. The CDR3 loop is CASRKTGFVYGYTF. CDR3 DNA sequence: TGTGCCAGCAGGAAGACAGGGTTTGTATATGGCTACACCTTC.

The chain carries TRBV19 and TRBJ1-1; D possibly corresponds to TRBD1 (6 bases). From germline, CDR1 is LNHDA and CDR2 SQIVND (reference sequence). Trimming stripped 4 bases from V and 0 bases from J, with 15 bases between. This CDR3 has 16 residues. This CDR3 is CASSTHRVGLNTEAFF. The CDR3 DNA sequence: TGTGCCAGTAGTACCCACAGGGTTGGGTTGAACACTGAAGCTTTCTTT.

The chain has TRBV9 and TRBJ2-7, with D hard to call. Germline CDR1 SGDLS, CDR2 YYNGEE. The CDR3 loop spans 13 amino acids. V was trimmed by 2 bases and J by 3 bases, leaving 9 bases between them. The CDR3 nucleotides read TGTGCCAGCAGCGTTTTTGACGGCTACGAGCAGTACTTC. Translation gives CASSVFDGYEQYF.

V is TRBV6-2 or TRBV6-3 and J is TRBJ2-5; the D call may be TRBD1 or TRBD2 (6 bases each). The CDR3 covers 18 residues. Per the germline V gene, CDR1 is MNHEY and CDR2 is SVGEGT. V shed 2 bases and J shed 5 bases, with 24 bases lying between them. The CDR3 nucleotides are TGTGCCAGCAGTTACGTAAGGTCGGGGGCGCTTCTTTTGGAGACCCAGTACTTC. Translation gives CASSYVRSGALLLETQYF.

The chain has TRBV27 and TRBJ1-1, with no clear D. V was cut by 5 bases and J by 2 bases, with 12 bases left in between. This CDR3 is 14 amino acids long. Germline CDR1 MNHEY, CDR2 SMNVEV (reference sequence). CDR3 sequence reads: CASSAQRDNTEAFF. Written as DNA, the CDR3 is TGTGCCAGCAGTGCACAGCGTGACAACACTGAAGCTTTCTTT.

CDR3 DNA sequence: TGTGCCAGCAGCTCCCCGACAGGGGACTACGAGCAGTACTTC. Translated, it gives CASSSPTGDYEQYF. The rearrangement uses TRBV5-4 and TRBJ2-7, with 8 bases matching TRBD1. The CDR3 extends over 14 amino acids. CDR1 and CDR2 from the germline V gene are SGHNT and YYREEE (reference sequence). V lost 3 bases to trimming and J lost 3 bases; unmatched junction nucleotides: 5.

A note on this clone: An end of the junction differs from the germline gene, which may be a read error. The CDR3 protein is CASSPPVSTGAFF. In DNA form, the CDR3 reads TGTGCCAGCTCACCACCGGTCTCAACTGGAGCTTTCTTT. The V and J genes are TRBV18 and TRBJ1-1; no reliable D call. From germline, CDR1 is KGHSH and CDR2 LQKENI. There are 13 residues in the CDR3. The variable domain in full, completed from reference TRBV18 and TRBJ1-1, reads NAGVMQNPRHLVRRRGQEARLRCSPMKGHSHVYWYRQLPEEGLKFMVYLQKENIIDESGMPKERFSAEFPKEGPSILRIQQVVRGDSAAYFCASSPPVSTGAFFGQGTRLTVV.

The J gene is TRBJ2-3, the V gene TRBV5-1, with 9 nucleotides matching TRBD1. The germline CDR1 and CDR2 sequences are SGHRS and YFSETQ. The CDR3 runs 16 residues. V was clipped by 4 bases and J by 2 bases; unmatched bases: 8. CDR3 residues: CASSPGTGRLTDTQYF. For the CDR3, the DNA is TGCGCCAGCAGCCCCGGGACAGGGCGACTCACAGATACGCAGTATTTT.

The chain has TRBV5-1 and TRBJ2-7, with a tentative D call TRBD1 (6 bases). V gave up 5 bases and J gave up 2 bases, with 14 bases separating them. The germline V gene encodes CDR1 SGHRS and CDR2 YFSETQ. The CDR3 covers 14 residues. CDR3 DNA: TGCGCCAGCAGTTCCAACAGGGCCCCCTACGAGCAGTACTTC. Residues: CASSSNRAPYEQYF.

The V and J genes are TRBV29-1 and TRBJ1-3; TRBD1 matches 7 bases. Germline values: CDR1 SQVTM, CDR2 ANQGSEA. CDR3 length: 15 residues. J was trimmed by 4 bases and V by 4 bases; bases with no gene match: 10. The CDR3 DNA follows: TGCAGCGTTGGGGACAGCCTCTCTGGAGGAAACACCATATATTTT. Protein product: CSVGDSLSGGNTIYF.

The chain uses TRBV6-4 and TRBJ2-7; 11 bases line up with TRBD1. Trimming took 6 bases from V and 3 from J; bases not matched to a gene: 10. Germline assignment: CDR1 MRHNA and CDR2 SNTAGT. The CDR3 runs 16 residues. In nucleotides, the CDR3 is TGTGCCAGCAGGGGCGGACAGGGGGCCTTATACTACGAGCAGTACTTC. This gives the protein CASRGGQGALYYEQYF.

The rearrangement links TRBV6-5 to TRBJ2-7; 8 nucleotides line up with TRBD1. Trimming took 4 bases from V and 0 from J; bases not matched to a gene: 5. Germline-derived CDR1 and CDR2 are MNHEY and SVGAGI. The CDR3 covers 15 residues. The DNA of the CDR3 is TGTGCCAGCAGTTTATCACAGGGGGGCTCCTACGAGCAGTACTTC. As protein: CASSLSQGGSYEQYF.

This chain links TRBV7-6 with TRBJ2-7; D uncertain. Trimming took off 5 bases at V and 4 bases at J, with 21 bases between the two ends. This CDR3 is 16 amino acids long. The germline V gene has CDR1 SGHVS and CDR2 FNYEAQ. As DNA, the CDR3 is TGTGCCAGCAGCCCCCGACTTGATTCTCTACCTTACGAGCAGTACTTC. Translation gives CASSPRLDSLPYEQYF. Full variable domain (missing parts from reference TRBV7-6 and TRBJ2-7): GAGVSQSPRYKVTKRGQDVALRCDPISGHVSLYWYRQALGQGPEFLTYFNYEAQQDKSGLPNDRFSAERPEGSISTLTIQRTEQRDSAMYRCASSPRLDSLPYEQYFGPGTRLTVT.

The rearrangement joins TRBV28 to TRBJ1-2; tentatively, D is TRBD1 (5 bases). V lost 11 bases and J 2 bases, leaving 12 bases between the germline ends. Looked up from germline, CDR1 is MDHEN and CDR2 is SYDVKM. The CDR3 totals 12 residues. CDR3 sequence reads: CALDGGNYGYTF. For the CDR3, the DNA is TGTGCCCTCGATGGGGGAAACTATGGCTACACCTTC.

A single count supports this clone. The chain combines TRBV5-6 with TRBJ2-5, with D maybe TRBD2 (6 bases). The CDR3 is made up of 13 amino acids. The V end lost 4 bases, the J end lost 1 base, and 8 bases lay between the germline ends. Germline lookup yields CDR1 SGHDT and CDR2 YYEEEE. The CDR3: CASSRLVQETQYF. The CDR3, as DNA: TGTGCCAGCAGCAGACTAGTCCAAGAGACCCAGTACTTC.

The chain is built from TRBV5-4 and TRBJ2-2; tentatively, D is TRBD2 (5 bases). Per germline, CDR1 SGHNT and CDR2 YYREEE (reference sequence). This CDR3 has 16 residues. Deletions cut 4 bases from V and 6 bases from J, with 19 bases between. As DNA, the CDR3 is TGTGCCAGCAGCAAAACCGGGTCCCGACTATCCGGGGAGCTGTTTTTT. Protein sequence: CASSKTGSRLSGELFF.

CDR3 DNA sequence: TGTGCCATCAGTACACGATTAAGCACAGATACGCAGTATTTT. Its protein product is CAISTRLSTDTQYF. The chain employs TRBV10-3 and TRBJ2-3; the D is unclear. Germline CDR1 and CDR2: ENHRY and SYGVKD. The V and J ends lost 5 bases and 0 bases respectively, with 9 bases between them. This CDR3 has 14 residues.

The chain couples TRBV7-2 to TRBJ1-1, with D unresolved. Germline CDR1 reads SGHTA; CDR2 reads FQGNSA. The CDR3 length is 15 residues. The V end lost 5 bases, the J end lost 3 bases, and 16 bases lay between the germline ends. DNA of the CDR3: TGTGCCAGCAGCCACTACCGCCCGGACTACACTGAAGCTTTCTTT. Translating gives CASSHYRPDYTEAFF.

The chain carries TRBV6-5 and TRBJ2-1; 7 nucleotides match TRBD2. V lost 6 bases and J lost 8; bases outside the gene matches: 4. The CDR3 has 12 residues. Germline CDR1 MNHEY, CDR2 SVGAGI. For the CDR3, the DNA is TGTGCCAGCAGCCCCGGGGGGTATGAGCAGTTCTTC. Translating it yields CASSPGGYEQFF.

The rearrangement uses TRBV24-1 and TRBJ1-4; maybe TRBD1 (5 bases). V lost 5 bases to trimming and J lost 4 bases, with 10 bases between them. The germline V gene encodes CDR1 KGHDR and CDR2 SFDVKD. This CDR3 region has 14 residues. The CDR3 DNA is TGTGCCACCAGTGTCGGGGGACGTAATGAAAAACTGTTTTTT. Translation: CATSVGGRNEKLFF.